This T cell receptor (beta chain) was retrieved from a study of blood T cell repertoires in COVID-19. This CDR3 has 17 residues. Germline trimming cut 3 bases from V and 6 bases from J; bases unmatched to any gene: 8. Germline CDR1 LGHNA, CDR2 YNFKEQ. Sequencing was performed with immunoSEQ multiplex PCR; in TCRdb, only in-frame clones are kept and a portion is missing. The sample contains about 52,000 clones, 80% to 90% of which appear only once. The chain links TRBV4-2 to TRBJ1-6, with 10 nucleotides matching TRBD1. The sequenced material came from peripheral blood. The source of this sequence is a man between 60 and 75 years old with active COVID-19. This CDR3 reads CASSHDTRDRGNSPLHF. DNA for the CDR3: TGTGCCAGCAGCCACGACACCCGGGACAGGGGTAATTCACCCCTCCACTTT.